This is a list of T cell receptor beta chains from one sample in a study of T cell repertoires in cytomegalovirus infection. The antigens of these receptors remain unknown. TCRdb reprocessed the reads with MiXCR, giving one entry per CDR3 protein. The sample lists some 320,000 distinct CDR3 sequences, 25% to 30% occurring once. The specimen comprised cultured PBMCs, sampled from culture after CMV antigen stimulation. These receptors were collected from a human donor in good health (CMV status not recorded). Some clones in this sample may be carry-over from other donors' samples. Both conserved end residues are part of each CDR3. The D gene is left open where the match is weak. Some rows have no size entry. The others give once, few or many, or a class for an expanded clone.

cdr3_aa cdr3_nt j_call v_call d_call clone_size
CASSYGTLQDQPQHF TGTGCCAGCAGTTACGGGACATTGCAGGATCAGCCCCAGCATTTT TRBJ1-5 TRBV6-6 - -
CASSPTGLYEQYF TGTGCCAGCAGCCCCACAGGGCTCTACGAGCAGTACTTC TRBJ2-7 TRBV28 - few
CASSTTGTGGVQDTQYF TGTGCCAGCAGTACCACGGGGACAGGGGGTGTTCAGGATACGCAGTATTTT TRBJ2-3 TRBV12-3/TRBV12-4 TRBD1 -
CASSRATGGEGYGYTF TGTGCCAGCAGCCGAGCGACAGGGGGAGAAGGGTATGGCTACACCTTC TRBJ1-2 TRBV4-2 TRBD1 -
CASSFWLAGGVSYNEQFF TGTGCCAGCAGTTTTTGGCTAGCGGGGGGGGTCTCCTACAATGAGCAGTTCTTC TRBJ2-1 TRBV12-3/TRBV12-4 TRBD2 many
CASSWGGTTGELFF TGTGCCAGCAGCTGGGGGGGTACCACCGGGGAGCTGTTTTTT TRBJ2-2 TRBV7-8 TRBD2 few
CASSGLAGEDEQFF TGCGCCAGCAGCGGACTAGCGGGAGAAGATGAGCAGTTCTTC TRBJ2-1 TRBV5-1 TRBD2 -
CASSSVRVDYPGELFF TGTGCCAGCAGCTCAGTCAGAGTCGATTACCCCGGGGAGCTGTTTTTT TRBJ2-2 TRBV7-7 - -
CASSQTAGDGYTF TGTGCCAGCAGCCAGACCGCAGGAGATGGCTACACCTTC TRBJ1-2 TRBV7-9 - -
CASSLETSGAYEQYF TGTGCCAGCAGCTTAGAGACTAGCGGGGCCTACGAGCAGTACTTC TRBJ2-7 TRBV11-2 TRBD2 few
CASGGGGFRGAFF TGTGCTAGTGGGGGGGGGGGGTTTAGGGGAGCTTTCTTT TRBJ1-1 TRBV12-5 - -
CASSLVSYNEQFF TGTGCCAGCAGTTTAGTCTCCTACAATGAGCAGTTCTTC TRBJ2-1 TRBV6-2/TRBV6-3 - -
CASSLDWSLTEAFF TGTGCCAGCAGCTTAGACTGGAGCCTCACTGAAGCTTTCTTT TRBJ1-1 TRBV7-2 - -